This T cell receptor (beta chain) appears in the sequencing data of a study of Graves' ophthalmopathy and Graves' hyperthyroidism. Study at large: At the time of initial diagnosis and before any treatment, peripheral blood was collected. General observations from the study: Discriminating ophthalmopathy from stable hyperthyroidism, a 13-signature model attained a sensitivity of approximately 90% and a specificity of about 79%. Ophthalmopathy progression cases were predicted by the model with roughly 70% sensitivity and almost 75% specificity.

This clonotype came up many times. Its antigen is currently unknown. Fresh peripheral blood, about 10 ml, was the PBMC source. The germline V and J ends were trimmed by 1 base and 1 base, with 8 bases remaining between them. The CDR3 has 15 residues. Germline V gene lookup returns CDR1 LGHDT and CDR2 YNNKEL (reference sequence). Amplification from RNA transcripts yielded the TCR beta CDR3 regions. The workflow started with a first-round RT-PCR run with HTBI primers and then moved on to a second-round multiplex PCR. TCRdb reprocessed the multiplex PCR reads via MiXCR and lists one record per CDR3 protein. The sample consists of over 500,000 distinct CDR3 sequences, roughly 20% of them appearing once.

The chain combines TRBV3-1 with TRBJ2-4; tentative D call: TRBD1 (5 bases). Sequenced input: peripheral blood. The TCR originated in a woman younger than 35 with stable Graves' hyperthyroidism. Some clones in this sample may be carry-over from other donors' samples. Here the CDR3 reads CASSQVAGAKNIQYF. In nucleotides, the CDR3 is TGTGCCAGCAGCCAAGTGGCAGGGGCCAAAAACATTCAGTACTTC.